The clone carrying this T cell receptor (beta chain) was observed a handful of times. Source study methods: For nucleated cells, counts were estimated from reference gene primer amplification. TCRdb's copy holds only in-frame clones and misses some; the assay was immunoSEQ multiplex PCR. That table furnishes V, J and clone size, whereas the DNA furnished D and trimming. The table includes approximately 150,000 clones, 75% to 85% detected once. The data were obtained in a study of blood T cell repertoires in COVID-19. Study details: The study drew acute and convalescent COVID-19 samples from the United States, Italy and Spain. From T cells, B-cell-depleted T cells, or PBMCs came the material, which was cDNA or gDNA.

V lost 7 bases and J lost 2; bases outside the gene matches: 14. Germline V gives CDR1 LGHNT, CDR2 FRNRAP. CDR3 size: 18 residues. The sample comprised peripheral blood. The receptor's source is a man aged 55 to 69 with active or convalescent COVID-19. This chain connects TRBV12-5 to TRBJ1-4; 9 positions match TRBD1. The CDR3: CASAPAGTGFGTNEKLFF. Here the CDR3 DNA reads TGTGCTAGTGCCCCAGCCGGGACAGGGTTTGGCACTAATGAAAAACTGTTTTTT. Full variable domain (outside the CDR3, taken from reference TRBV12-5 and TRBJ1-4): DARVTQTPRHKVTEMGQEVTMRCQPILGHNTVFWYRQTMMQGLELLAYFRNRAPLDDSGMPKDRFSAEMPDATLATLKIQPSEPRDSAVYFCASAPAGTGFGTNEKLFFGSGTQLSVL.